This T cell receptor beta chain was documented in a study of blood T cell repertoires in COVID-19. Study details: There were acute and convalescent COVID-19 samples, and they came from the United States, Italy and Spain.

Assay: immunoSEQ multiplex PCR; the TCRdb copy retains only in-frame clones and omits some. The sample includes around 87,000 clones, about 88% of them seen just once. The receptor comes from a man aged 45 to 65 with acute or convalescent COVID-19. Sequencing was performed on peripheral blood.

The CDR3 nucleotides read TGTGCCAGCAGTTCCCTAGCGGGGGCCTACGAGCAGTACTTC. Translating gives CASSSLAGAYEQYF. The gene calls are TRBV6-2 or TRBV6-3 and TRBJ2-7; TRBD2 matches 10 bases. The CDR3 sequence is 14 residues long. Trimming took 4 bases from V and 2 from J; bases not matched to a gene: 2. CDR1 and CDR2 from the germline V gene are MNHEY and SVGEGT.